This note documents a single T cell receptor beta chain sequence. Its antigen is still unknown. The germline gives CDR1 MNHNS, CDR2 SASEGT. V was pared by 4 bases and J by 0 bases, with 10 bases between. The CDR3 spans 14 residues. The sample originates from a study of blood T cells in healthy people across ages. Study results and limitations: In long-lived donors, naive CD4+ cell counts and diversity exceeded those of aged donors. Calculation of diversity from one million T cells yielded estimates considered to be underestimates. Age advanced and TCR beta diversity per million T cells fell, roughly linearly. Lack of knowledge of donor CMV status possibly confounded expanded clonotype changes.

Alongside a J-beta primer mix, a sample-barcoded 5' primer served in a second PCR lasting about 7 to 12 cycles. TCRdb reanalysed the 5' RACE reads using MiXCR and keeps one entry per CDR3 protein. This repertoire shows about 1 million distinct CDR3 sequences, under 55% found once; its top ten account for about 19%. This sequence originates from a woman aged 55-70 years in good health. What was sequenced was blood. This chain connects TRBV6-1 to TRBJ2-7; no clear D gene. In nucleotides, the CDR3 is TGTGCCAGCAGTGGTCTCATAAACTCCTACGAGCAGTACTTC. Its translation is CASSGLINSYEQYF.